The rows below give T cell receptor beta chains drawn from one sample of a study of radiation and T cells in renal cell carcinoma. TCRdb's table, derived via immunoSEQ multiplex PCR, lists solely in-frame clones and lacks some. Of over 120,000 clones in the sample, around nine tenths are singletons; the top ten hold 12%. Sample: blood, taken from a patient whose treatment included radiotherapy and nephrectomy. The receptors stem from a woman between 45 and 65 years old with renal cell carcinoma. The CDR3 runs from the conserved cysteine through the conserved F or W. A D gene is named only where the DNA matches it firmly. Some rows have no size entry. The others give once, few or many, or a class for an expanded clone.

d_gene	abundance	j_gene	v_gene	CDR3aa	CDR3nt
NA	NA	TRBJ1-1	TRBV19	CASSNTGHGNTEAFF	TGTGCCAGTAGTAATACGGGACACGGGAACACTGAAGCTTTCTTT
NA	NA	TRBJ2-2	TRBV11-2	CASSLTGDQRTGELFF	TGTGCCAGCAGCTTAACGGGGGACCAACGCACCGGGGAGCTGTTTTTT
NA	NA	TRBJ2-3	TRBV4-3	CASSQDRPPDTQYF	TGCGCCAGCAGCCAAGATCGGCCCCCAGATACGCAGTATTTT
NA	NA	TRBJ1-2	TRBV2	CASSDSGQGNTNYGYTF	TGTGCCAGCAGTGATTCTGGGCAGGGAAATACAAATTATGGCTACACCTTC
TRBD1	few	TRBJ2-7	TRBV11-2	CASSTTTGKYEQYF	TGTGCCAGCAGCACCACGACAGGGAAGTACGAGCAGTACTTC
TRBD1	NA	TRBJ1-2	TRBV19	CASSSTGGAFDGYTF	TGTGCCAGTAGTTCCACAGGGGGGGCCTTTGATGGCTACACCTTC
NA	NA	TRBJ2-7	TRBV6-5	CASSYSRGIYEQYF	TGTGCCAGCAGTTACTCAAGAGGGATCTACGAGCAGTACTTC
TRBD1	NA	TRBJ2-5	TRBV19	CASSIDSSGQVVGPFQETQYF	TGTGCCAGTAGTATAGATTCGTCGGGACAGGTCGTCGGTCCGTTTCAAGAGACCCAGTACTTC
NA	few	TRBJ1-1	TRBV5-6	CASSGTLNTEAFF	TGTGCCAGCAGCGGGACACTGAACACTGAAGCTTTCTTT
NA	NA	TRBJ1-1	TRBV29-1	CSVAGRSTGEAFF	TGCAGCGTGGCGGGACGGTCAACAGGTGAAGCTTTCTTT
NA	NA	TRBJ1-4	TRBV6-5	CASRLDMSNEKLFF	TGTGCCAGCAGACTAGACATGTCTAATGAAAAACTGTTTTTT
TRBD1	NA	TRBJ1-2	TRBV6-5	CASSYDRGRFYTF	TGTGCCAGCAGTTACGACAGGGGGCGCTTCTACACCTTC
TRBD2	NA	TRBJ2-5	TRBV29-1	CSVSPGGARETQYF	TGCAGCGTTTCGCCCGGGGGGGCCCGGGAGACCCAGTACTTC
NA	NA	TRBJ2-1	TRBV7-6	CASSLATFRGAEYNEQFF	TGTGCCAGCAGCTTAGCAACTTTCCGGGGGGCGGAATACAATGAGCAGTTCTTC
TRBD1	NA	TRBJ2-7	TRBV10-2	CASSESVAGGISYEQYF	TGCGCCAGCAGTGAGTCGGTCGCAGGGGGCATCTCCTACGAGCAGTACTTC
NA	NA	TRBJ2-3	TRBV4-1	CASSQGVSTDTQYF	TGCGCCAGCAGCCAAGGCGTCTCGACAGATACGCAGTATTTT
NA	NA	TRBJ1-2	TRBV2	CASSGGVAGYGYTF	TGTGCCAGCAGTGGCGGGGTAGCCGGCTATGGCTACACCTTC
NA	NA	TRBJ2-3	TRBV7-9	CASSPKEGVGTQYF	TGTGCCAGCAGCCCTAAGGAAGGGGTGGGCACGCAGTATTTT
TRBD2	NA	TRBJ2-7	TRBV27	CASILWSGGAYEQYF	TGTGCCAGCATCCTTTGGAGCGGGGGGGCCTACGAGCAGTACTTC
NA	NA	TRBJ2-2	TRBV14	CASSQQRTGELFF	TGTGCCAGCAGCCAGCAGAGGACCGGGGAGCTGTTTTTT
TRBD2	NA	TRBJ2-7	TRBV29-1	CSVVRGRGSEQYF	TGCAGCGTTGTGCGGGGGAGGGGAAGCGAGCAGTACTTC
NA	NA	TRBJ1-2	TRBV6-1	CASSPTGEAYGYTF	TGTGCCAGCAGTCCAACAGGTGAGGCCTATGGCTACACCTTC
TRBD1	NA	TRBJ1-2	TRBV15	CATSREGTGYGYTF	TGTGCCACCAGCAGAGAAGGGACAGGCTATGGCTACACCTTC
NA	NA	TRBJ1-1	TRBV27	CASRFRGGGTEAFF	TGTGCCAGCAGGTTCAGGGGCGGAGGAACTGAAGCTTTCTTT
TRBD1	NA	TRBJ1-1	TRBV19	CASTPGQGKAFF	TGTGCCAGTACCCCGGGACAGGGTAAAGCTTTCTTT
TRBD1	NA	TRBJ2-7	TRBV11-3	CASSLRDRGYEQYF	TGTGCCAGCAGCTTAAGAGACAGGGGCTACGAGCAGTACTTC
TRBD2	few	TRBJ2-2	TRBV19	CASNRYSGDNTGELFF	TGTGCCAGTAATCGCTATAGCGGGGACAACACCGGGGAGCTGTTTTTT
TRBD1	NA	TRBJ1-2	TRBV29-1	CSVDGQGASYTF	TGCAGCGTTGACGGACAGGGGGCGAGCTACACCTTC
NA	NA	TRBJ2-1	TRBV5-1	CASSLVGSYNEQFF	TGCGCCAGCAGCTTGGTGGGCTCCTACAATGAGCAGTTCTTC
NA	NA	TRBJ1-2	TRBV9	CASSVGGAANYGYTF	TGTGCCAGCAGCGTTGGGGGGGCCGCTAACTATGGCTACACCTTC
NA	NA	TRBJ1-2	TRBV19	CASSIRTGYYGYTF	TGTGCCAGTAGTATCCGAACAGGGTATTATGGCTACACCTTC
NA	NA	TRBJ1-5	TRBV6-6	CASSYREGQPQHF	TGTGCCAGCAGTTACAGGGAGGGACAGCCCCAGCATTTT